A single sample gave rise to the 19 T cell receptor beta chains below, sequenced in a study of blood T cell repertoires in COVID-19. Clones were sequenced by immunoSEQ multiplex PCR, and TCRdb holds only the in-frame ones, with some missing. The profile shows about 170,000 clones, just under 85% of them singletons. The sequenced sample consisted of peripheral blood. The receptors come from a woman older than 75 with acute or convalescent COVID-19.

The gene calls are TRBV6-5 and TRBJ2-1; 8 positions agree with TRBD2. CDR1 MNHEY and CDR2 SVGAGI come from the germline V gene. The CDR3 consists of 15 residues. Trimming cost V 8 bases and J 5 bases; bases outside gene matches: 11. CDR3 region: CASLPYGRAHNEQFF. The DNA of the CDR3 is TGTGCCAGCCTCCCCTACGGGAGGGCCCACAATGAGCAGTTCTTC.

The J gene is TRBJ2-3, the V gene TRBV11-2; 10 bases fit TRBD2. The CDR3 runs 15 residues. CDR1 and CDR2 from the germline V gene are SGHAT and FQNNGV. Trimming removed 1 base from V and 6 bases from J; junction bases left unmatched: 4. Here the CDR3 reads CASSLAAGGADTQYF. The CDR3 DNA reads TGTGCCAGCAGCTTAGCAGCGGGAGGGGCGGATACGCAGTATTTT.

V gene TRBV6-5 combines with J gene TRBJ2-1; D gene unclear. In germline, CDR1 is MNHEY, CDR2 SVGAGI. The CDR3 runs 13 residues. V was clipped by 4 bases and J by 4 bases, with 8 bases between them. The CDR3 spells CASSFSVYNEQFF. The DNA for the CDR3 is TGTGCCAGCAGTTTCAGCGTGTACAATGAGCAGTTCTTC.

The chain is built from TRBV4-3 and TRBJ2-5, with a possible D match to TRBD2 (6 bases). Germline V CDR1 and CDR2: LGHNA, YSLEER. The V gene lost 0 bases and the J gene lost 5 bases, with 13 bases spanning the gap. The CDR3 has 15 amino acids. CDR3 bases: TGCGCCAGCAGCCAAGACCCGGGAGCTCTGGAGACCCAGTACTTC. It specifies CASSQDPGALETQYF.

This sequence joins TRBV28 and TRBJ1-2, with D hard to call. Germline CDR1 MDHEN, CDR2 SYDVKM. The CDR3 runs to 12 residues. Trimming left V 2 bases short and J 3 bases short, with 4 bases between. The CDR3 spells CASSLRDYGYTF. In DNA form, the CDR3 reads TGTGCCAGCAGTTTACGGGACTATGGCTACACCTTC.

J is TRBJ1-5 and V is TRBV20-1, with D perhaps matching TRBD1 (5 bases). Trimming took 3 bases from V and 6 from J, leaving 12 bases between them. Germline CDR1 DFQATT, CDR2 SNEGSKA (reference sequence). The length of the CDR3 is 13 residues. CDR3 sequence reads: CSASGVQGQPQHF. CDR3 DNA sequence: TGCAGTGCTAGTGGGGTCCAGGGTCAGCCCCAGCATTTT.

The chain is built from TRBV19 and TRBJ1-2; D unclear. The germline gives CDR1 LNHDA, CDR2 SQIVND (reference sequence). The CDR3 extends over 14 amino acids. With 2 bases removed from V and 2 bases from J, the gap between germline ends came to 9 bases. CDR3 DNA sequence: TGTGCCAGTAGTATAAGGAACTACAACTATGGCTACACCTTC. The encoded protein is CASSIRNYNYGYTF.

CDR3 coding DNA: TGTGCCTGGAGCGAGGACACTGAAGCTTTCTTT. Amino acid sequence: CAWSEDTEAFF. The J gene is TRBJ1-1, the V gene TRBV30, with D unclear. This CDR3 region has 11 residues. Germline values: CDR1 GTSNPN, CDR2 SVGIG (reference sequence). Trimming removed 3 bases at V and 3 bases at J, with 5 bases between.

The rearrangement joins TRBV19 to TRBJ1-5; D is possibly TRBD1 (5 bases). Germline CDR1 and CDR2: LNHDA and SQIVND (reference sequence). There are 17 residues in the CDR3. The V gene lost 1 base and the J gene lost 7 bases, with 20 bases spanning the gap. The CDR3 sequence is CASSIAAGTGRGQPQHF. The CDR3 region has the DNA TGTGCCAGTAGTATAGCCGCGGGGACGGGTCGGGGGCAGCCCCAGCATTTT.

This clone occurred many times. The chain carries TRBV3-1 (or the pseudogene TRBV3-2) and TRBJ2-2; D possibly corresponds to TRBD1 (5 bases). Looked up from germline, CDR1 is LGHDT and CDR2 is YNNKEL (reference sequence). The CDR3 spans 15 residues. Trimming took 6 bases from V and 4 from J, leaving 15 bases between them. CDR3 DNA sequence: TGTGCCAGCAGACAGGCCGGGTTGGGCACCGGGGAGCTGTTTTTT. Protein sequence: CASRQAGLGTGELFF.

The chain joins TRBV19 to TRBJ2-7; D not resolved. With 4 bases removed from V and 5 bases from J, the gap between germline ends came to 12 bases. This CDR3 is built from 13 residues. Germline V gene sequence: CDR1 LNHDA, CDR2 SQIVND (reference sequence). Written as DNA, the CDR3 is TGTGCCAGTAGTACCCCCTACCGGGACGAGCAGTACTTC. As protein: CASSTPYRDEQYF.

The rearrangement uses TRBV6-5 and TRBJ2-1; 7 positions agree with TRBD1. Trimming took 8 bases from V and 4 from J; bases not matched to a gene: 5. Germline assignment: CDR1 MNHEY and CDR2 SVGAGI. The CDR3 has 13 amino acids. CDR3 amino acids: CASHGTVYNEQFF. For the CDR3, the DNA is TGTGCCAGCCACGGGACAGTTTACAATGAGCAGTTCTTC.

The chain couples TRBV6-5 to TRBJ2-7; D may be TRBD2 (6 bases). CDR3 length: 16 amino acids. Trimming pared 1 base from V and 3 bases from J, leaving 16 bases between. CDR1 and CDR2 (germline): MNHEY, SVGAGI. The chain's CDR3 is CASSYYPGEVHYEQYF. For the CDR3, the DNA is TGTGCCAGCAGTTACTACCCGGGAGAGGTCCACTACGAGCAGTACTTC.

The chain links TRBV7-9 to TRBJ2-7; maybe TRBD1 (6 bases). Germline V gene lookup returns CDR1 SEHNR and CDR2 FQNEAQ (reference sequence). Trimming took off 5 bases at V and 2 bases at J, with 16 bases between the two ends. The CDR3 runs to 15 residues. The CDR3 region has the DNA TGTGCCAGCAGCATAAGGTCAGGGGATACCTACGAGCAGTACTTC. This codes for CASSIRSGDTYEQYF. Using reference TRBV7-9 and TRBJ2-7 for the parts outside the CDR3, the full variable domain is DTGVSQNPRHKITKRGQNVTFRCDPISEHNRLYWYRQTLGQGPEFLTYFQNEAQLEKSRLLSDRFSAERPKGSFSTLEIQRTEQGDSAMYLCASSIRSGDTYEQYFGPGTRLTVT.

This clone was seen more than once but under ten times. The chain employs TRBV7-7 and TRBJ2-5; the match to TRBD1 covers 7 bases. The V and J ends lost 6 bases and 1 base, in that order; junction bases with no gene match: 5. This CDR3 has 14 amino acids. Germline V gene data show CDR1 as SSHAT and CDR2 as FNYEAQ (reference sequence). The CDR3 region is CASSRDRLQETQYF. For the CDR3, the DNA is TGTGCCAGCAGTCGGGACAGACTCCAAGAGACCCAGTACTTC.

The chain employs TRBV18 and TRBJ2-7; maybe TRBD2 (6 bases). The CDR3 covers 14 residues. V was pared by 6 bases and J by 4 bases, with 16 bases between. The germline CDR1 and CDR2 sequences are KGHSH and LQKENI. The CDR3: CASSPTSNAYEQYF. The DNA of the CDR3 is TGTGCCAGCTCCCCGACTAGTAACGCTTACGAGCAGTACTTC.

The chain combines TRBV9 with TRBJ1-3, with D tentatively TRBD1 (6 bases). CDR3 size: 13 residues. Trimming took 6 bases from V and 4 from J, leaving 11 bases between them. Germline V gene lookup returns CDR1 SGDLS and CDR2 YYNGEE. The CDR3 coding sequence is TGTGCCAGCAACACAGGGTCGGGAAACACCATATATTTT. Amino acids: CASNTGSGNTIYF.

The chain recombines TRBV7-8 with TRBJ1-2, with D possibly TRBD1 on 6 matching bases. CDR1 is SGHVS, CDR2 FQNEAQ, per germline. The CDR3 spans 14 residues. The V end lost 5 bases, the J end lost 4 bases, and 14 bases lay between the germline ends. The CDR3: CASSPRQAFYGYTF. CDR3 sequence (DNA): TGTGCCAGCAGCCCTAGACAGGCGTTCTATGGCTACACCTTC.

The genes are TRBV14 and TRBJ2-7; 9 bases fit TRBD2. The CDR3 is 13 amino acids. The V gene end was trimmed by 7 bases and the J gene end by 3 bases; junction bases not matched to a gene: 4. In germline, CDR1 is SGHDN, CDR2 FVKESK. The chain's CDR3 is CASTSGDFYEQYF. In DNA form, the CDR3 reads TGTGCCAGCACTAGCGGGGACTTCTACGAGCAGTACTTC.